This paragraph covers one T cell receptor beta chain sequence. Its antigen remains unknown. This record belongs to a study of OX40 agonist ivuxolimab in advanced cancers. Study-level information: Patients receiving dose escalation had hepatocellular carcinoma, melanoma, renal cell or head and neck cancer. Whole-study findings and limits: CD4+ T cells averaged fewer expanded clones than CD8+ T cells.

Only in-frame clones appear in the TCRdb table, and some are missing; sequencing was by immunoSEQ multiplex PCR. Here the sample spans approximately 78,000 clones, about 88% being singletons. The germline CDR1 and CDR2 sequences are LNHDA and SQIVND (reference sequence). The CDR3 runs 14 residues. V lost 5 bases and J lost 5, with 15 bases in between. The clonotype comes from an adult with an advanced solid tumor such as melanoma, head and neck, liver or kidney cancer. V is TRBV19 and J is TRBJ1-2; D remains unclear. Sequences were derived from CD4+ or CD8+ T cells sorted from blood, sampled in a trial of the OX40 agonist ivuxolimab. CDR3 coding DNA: TGTGCCAGTAGTCATATTGGGTTATCTTATGGCTACACCTTC. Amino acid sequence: CASSHIGLSYGYTF.